This T cell receptor beta chain was sequenced for a study of blood T cells in healthy people across ages (dated by TCRdb to 2015 to 2017). For the study in its entirety: In model experiments, roughly one uniquely barcoded TCR beta cDNA molecule per two T cells was captured by template switching. Donors of different ages were randomly distributed across sequencing lanes to avoid experimental bias. Four age groups were formed from the donors: young (average 16 years), middle-aged (just under 40), aged (around 62) and long-lived (around 82). For two donors (one aged 18 to 30 and one aged 80 or older), the study analyzed two additional independent replicas of 1 million unique cDNA reads from the same blood draw. The study measured age-related changes in TCR beta repertoire diversity using deep sequencing normalized with unique cDNA molecular identifiers.

This clonotype came up many times. What this receptor recognizes is not known. The input lacks base qualities; no much larger clone sits a single base away. The investigation overall reported the following: Because the CMV infection status of the donors was unknown, age-related changes in expanded clonotypes may potentially have been confounded. Estimates of total diversity based on one million sequenced T cells were considered lower bounds and underestimates. Conclusive comparison of naive and antigen-experienced compartments was prevented by the profiling of bulk unsorted PBMCs. The long-lived group showed more naive CD4+ T cells, fewer expanded clones and increased TCR diversity than the aged group, suggesting age selection. Observed TCR beta diversity correlated strongly with the percentage of naive T cells measured by flow cytometry. Observed TCR beta diversity per million T cells fell roughly linearly with age, and a significant reduction was already apparent by age about 43.

The donors were 40 or so Caucasian individuals from Russia, aged roughly 6 to 90 years, who were systemically healthy. Approximately 9.7 milliliters of peripheral blood were drawn from each donor into EDTA-treated Vacutainer tubes. Ficoll-Paque density-gradient centrifugation was used to isolate PBMCs, with at least 6.5 million obtained per sample. Total RNA, at least 5 micrograms per sample, was extracted from PBMCs with Trizol reagent. Naive CD45RAhigh/CD27high T cell percentages were measured by flow cytometry on a PBMC aliquot from every donor. Libraries were built with 5' RACE. The sequencing machine was an Illumina HiSeq 2500. A second 7 to 11 cycle PCR used a sample-barcoded 5' primer and a J-beta primer mix. A template-switch 5' adaptor carrying 12 random nucleotides introduced a unique molecular identifier onto each TCR beta cDNA molecule. Each sample yielded at least 3 million CDR3-containing paired-end reads. First-strand cDNA synthesis was performed from all RNA using the Mint cDNA synthesis kit, with priming by a TRBC-specific oligonucleotide. Following uracil-DNA glycosylase treatment, a first 18-cycle PCR with universal primers M1SS and BC2_uni_R was performed on all cDNA. Regarding the original processing steps: For normalization, 1 million high-quality reads, each with a distinct molecular identifier, were randomly selected from each sample. Reads sharing molecular identifiers were discarded rather than binned into consensus sequences. MiTCR, run with a Q25 quality threshold and the strictest error-elimination algorithm, handled CDR3 identification, clonotype clustering and error correction. A nonparametric unseen species model using Euler transformation provided a lower-bound estimate of total TCR beta diversity. TCRdb trimmed public reads at Q25 via fastp, called clones via MiXCR and kept in-frame beta chains. CDR3 protein sequences are deduplicated, and each keeps its most common genes and DNA. The V and J calls come from TCRdb's annotation, not from the publication. The sample contains around 1,500,000 distinct CDR3 sequences, 28% of them found a single time. The ten largest make up 7.7% of the sample.

Sequencing used blood. This TCR came from a woman aged 30 to 39 in good health.

The base sequence is TGTGCCAGCAGCTCGCCGGGACAGGGGCAGACCCAGTACTTC. This sequence encodes CASSSPGQGQTQYF. The sequence links TRBV7-7 to TRBJ2-5; 10 bases in the middle match TRBD1. CDR1 and CDR2 are drawn from the germline V gene (reference sequence): SSHAT, FNYEAQ. The junction shows trimming of 4 bases on V and 6 bases on J, and the gene matches do not reach 5 bases of it. From the cysteine up to the phenylalanine, the CDR3 has a length of 14 residues. The read is trimmed to its CDR3 DNA, 42 bases read in frame from base 1.